These T cell receptor beta chains were read from a single sample in a study of blood T cell repertoires in COVID-19. The assay was immunoSEQ multiplex PCR, and TCRdb's table has in-frame clones only and misses some. This sample carries 200,000 to 250,000 clones, around 80% of them seen once, and the ten largest clones take 1.8%. The sequenced material came from PBMCs or T cells enriched from blood (not recorded which). The origin of the receptors is a man in his 60s who had recovered from COVID-19. Each CDR3 is given with its conserved first and last residue. D genes are given only for firm matches. Not all rows give a size; the values are once, few, many and, for expanded clones, a class.

clone size	V gene	CDR3 length	J gene	D gene	CDR3 DNA	CDR3 protein
-	TRBV18	14	TRBJ1-3	-	TGTGCCAGCTCACCTCTCACGAACAGAAACACCATATATTTT	CASSPLTNRNTIYF
few	TRBV10-3	15	TRBJ2-5	-	TGTGCCATCAGTGAGTCTGGCGACACCCAAGAGACCCAGTACTTC	CAISESGDTQETQYF
-	TRBV6-5	12	TRBJ1-3	-	TGTGCCAGCAGTAAAACAGGAAACACCATATATTTT	CASSKTGNTIYF
-	TRBV4-1	17	TRBJ1-4	TRBD1	TGCGCCAGCAGCCAAGCAACCACAGGGGGCACTAATGAAAAACTGTTTTTT	CASSQATTGGTNEKLFF
-	TRBV5-4	17	TRBJ2-1	TRBD2	TGTGCCAGCAGCTTGGATCTAGCGGGGGTCGCCTACAATGAGCAGTTCTTC	CASSLDLAGVAYNEQFF
-	TRBV18	14	TRBJ2-1	-	TGTGCCAGCTCAACCGGGGGGCTCAGCAATGAGCAGTTCTTC	CASSTGGLSNEQFF
few	TRBV7-2	14	TRBJ2-7	TRBD1	TGTGCCAGCAGCCCACCACAGGGGGCCGAGGAGCAGTACTTC	CASSPPQGAEEQYF
-	TRBV14	16	TRBJ1-1	TRBD1	TGTGCCAGCAGCCAAGACGGGGGACAGTTAAACACTGAAGCTTTCTTT	CASSQDGGQLNTEAFF
-	TRBV7-9	15	TRBJ2-3	-	TGTGCCAGCAGCTTCTCGCGGGCAAGCACAGATACGCAGTATTTT	CASSFSRASTDTQYF
-	TRBV11-2	17	TRBJ2-5	TRBD2	TGTGCCAGCAGCTTAAATGGGCTGGGGGGAGGGGCGGAGACCCAGTACTTC	CASSLNGLGGGAETQYF
-	TRBV29-1	11	TRBJ1-2	-	TGCAGCGTTGAGCATAGTTATGGCTACACCTTC	CSVEHSYGYTF
-	TRBV7-6	15	TRBJ2-3	TRBD1	TGTGCCAGCAGCTTAAGGGGACAGTACACAGATACGCAGTATTTT	CASSLRGQYTDTQYF
-	TRBV6-1	12	TRBJ1-1	-	TGTGCCAGCAGTGAGTGGGGGCCAGAAGCTTTCTTT	CASSEWGPEAFF
-	TRBV3-1/TRBV3-2	13	TRBJ1-1	-	TGTGCCAGCAGTCCCACGTCAGGAGGCGAAGCTTTCTTT	CASSPTSGGEAFF
once	TRBV19	13	TRBJ1-2	-	TGTGCCAGTAGCCCCCGACGGGACTATGGCTACACCTTC	CASSPRRDYGYTF
-	TRBV11-3	14	TRBJ1-4	-	TGTGCCAGCAGCTCCAACAGGCGGGGTGAAAAACTGTTTTTT	CASSSNRRGEKLFF
-	TRBV19	17	TRBJ1-5	TRBD1	TGTGCCAGTAGTTCCGGGACAGGGGGCTGGAGCAATCAGCCCCAGCATTTT	CASSSGTGGWSNQPQHF
-	TRBV12-3/TRBV12-4	13	TRBJ2-5	-	TGTGCCAGCAGTGCCAAGAGGGGGGAGACCCAGTACTTC	CASSAKRGETQYF
-	TRBV5-1	13	TRBJ1-1	-	TGCGCCAGCAGCAGACAGACGAACACTGAAGCTTTCTTT	CASSRQTNTEAFF
-	TRBV9	17	TRBJ2-1	TRBD2	TGTGCCAGCACCGCCCGGGAGGGGGGGCCTTTTGTTAATGAGCAGTTCTTC	CASTAREGGPFVNEQFF
-	TRBV6-2/TRBV6-3	16	TRBJ1-1	-	TGTGCCAGCAGTTACGTCGGAATACTAAGGAACACTGAAGCTTTCTTT	CASSYVGILRNTEAFF
-	TRBV5-1	15	TRBJ1-5	TRBD1	TGCGCCAGCAGCTTGGACAGGGGGGCCAATCAGCCCCAGCATTTT	CASSLDRGANQPQHF
-	TRBV5-8	17	TRBJ2-3	TRBD2	TGTGCCAGCAGCTTGGCCCAAACTAGCGGGGGTAAAGATACGCAGTATTTT	CASSLAQTSGGKDTQYF
few	TRBV15	12	TRBJ2-7	-	TGTGCCACCAGCAGAAACTCATACGAGCAGTACTTC	CATSRNSYEQYF
-	TRBV29-1	16	TRBJ1-2	TRBD1	TGCAGCGTTGACCTTCCCCCCGGGACAGGGAACTATGGCTACACCTTC	CSVDLPPGTGNYGYTF
-	TRBV5-1	14	TRBJ2-3	-	TGCGCCAGCAGCTTCGGCGGGGGCACAGATACGCAGTATTTT	CASSFGGGTDTQYF
-	TRBV5-5	15	TRBJ2-3	-	TGTGCCAGCAGCTTGGAGGGGCCTAGCACAGATACGCAGTATTTT	CASSLEGPSTDTQYF
-	TRBV4-2	15	TRBJ2-7	-	TGTGCCAGCAGCCAAGATCTGCAGGGGACATACGAGCAGTACTTC	CASSQDLQGTYEQYF
-	TRBV18	16	TRBJ2-7	-	TGTGCCAGCTCACCAAGAAACAGGGACACTACATACGAGCAGTACTTC	CASSPRNRDTTYEQYF
-	TRBV4-3	15	TRBJ1-2	-	TGCGCCAGCAGCCAAGATCCTACAGAGAACTATGGCTACACCTTC	CASSQDPTENYGYTF
-	TRBV18	15	TRBJ2-6	-	TGTGCCAGCTCACCATCCGGCTCTGGGGCCAACGTCCTGACTTTC	CASSPSGSGANVLTF
-	TRBV6-5	12	TRBJ1-2	-	TGTGCCAGCACCTCTTCTAACTATGGCTACACCTTC	CASTSSNYGYTF
-	TRBV6-2/TRBV6-3	15	TRBJ1-1	-	TGTGCCAGCAGTTATCCGGGGAAGGGGAACACTGAAGCTTTCTTT	CASSYPGKGNTEAFF
-	TRBV6-2/TRBV6-3	13	TRBJ1-2	-	TGTGCCAGCAGTAACAGTGACCTCTATGGCTACACCTTC	CASSNSDLYGYTF
-	TRBV6-5	13	TRBJ1-2	-	TGTGCCAGCAGACCCCGGGAGGGCGCTGGCTACACCTTC	CASRPREGAGYTF
few	TRBV6-5	13	TRBJ2-3	-	TGTGCCAGTAAGCGGGCTAGCACAGATACGCAGTATTTT	CASKRASTDTQYF
-	TRBV27	14	TRBJ1-1	-	TGTGCCAGCAGTTTAGAGGACGCGGGCACTGAAGCTTTCTTT	CASSLEDAGTEAFF
-	TRBV7-9	16	TRBJ2-2	TRBD2	TGTGCCAGCAGCTTTGGACTAGCGTCGAACACCGGGGAGCTGTTTTTT	CASSFGLASNTGELFF
-	TRBV7-8	13	TRBJ1-2	TRBD1	TGTGCCAGCAGCGTGGACAGGGGAGGGGGCTACACCTTC	CASSVDRGGGYTF
-	TRBV7-6	15	TRBJ2-3	TRBD1	TGTGCCAGCAGCTTAGAAGGGACAGGGACAGATACGCAGTATTTT	CASSLEGTGTDTQYF
-	TRBV19	16	TRBJ2-5	TRBD2	TGTGCCAGTAGTATAGGCTCGGGACTAGCAAAAGAGACCCAGTACTTC	CASSIGSGLAKETQYF
-	TRBV11-2	15	TRBJ1-3	-	TGTGCCAGCAGCCGGACGGGGGACTCTGGAAACACCATATATTTT	CASSRTGDSGNTIYF
once	TRBV5-4	17	TRBJ1-1	-	TGTGCCAGCAGCTCTGAAATCTGGGCAGACCCGGGGACTGAAGCTTTCTTT	CASSSEIWADPGTEAFF
-	TRBV3-1/TRBV3-2	14	TRBJ2-2	-	TGTGCCAGCAGACTTTGGGGGGACACCGGGGAGCTGTTTTTT	CASRLWGDTGELFF
few	TRBV30	13	TRBJ1-6	-	TGTGCCTGGAGTCCCGGGACAAATCCACCCCTCCACTTT	CAWSPGTNPPLHF
few	TRBV7-9	16	TRBJ2-1	TRBD2	TGTGCCAGCAGCTCCCTCCCCGGACTAGCGGGGGGAGAGCAGTTCTTC	CASSSLPGLAGGEQFF
-	TRBV7-9	17	TRBJ2-1	TRBD1	TGTGCCAGCAGCAAAGGGACAGGGGAAAGAGGGGACAATGAGCAGTTCTTC	CASSKGTGERGDNEQFF
once	TRBV6-5	15	TRBJ1-5	-	TGTGCCAGCAGTCTAGCTCGGGGTGGCAATCAGCCCCAGCATTTT	CASSLARGGNQPQHF
-	TRBV7-2	14	TRBJ2-7	TRBD1	TGTGCCAGCAGCAGAATGGGGACAGGCTACGAGCAGTACTTC	CASSRMGTGYEQYF
-	TRBV9	13	TRBJ2-3	TRBD2	TGTGCCAGCAGCCCTACTAGCGAAAATACGCAGTATTTT	CASSPTSENTQYF
-	TRBV19	16	TRBJ2-5	TRBD2	TGTGCCAGTAGTATTGCTAGCGGGGCCCCCCAAGAGACCCAGTACTTC	CASSIASGAPQETQYF
-	TRBV7-2	15	TRBJ2-3	TRBD2	TGTGCCAGCAGCTTATTGCGGGGGAACACAGATACGCAGTATTTT	CASSLLRGNTDTQYF
-	TRBV7-2	16	TRBJ1-5	-	TGTGCCAGCAGCCCACTCTCTAGGAGGGGCAATCAGCCCCAGCATTTT	CASSPLSRRGNQPQHF
many	TRBV7-9	11	TRBJ2-5	-	TGTGCCAGCAACAACTTCGGGACCCAGTACTTC	CASNNFGTQYF
few	TRBV5-6	14	TRBJ1-1	TRBD1	TGTGCCAGCAGCTTCGGGACAGGGGGCACTGAAGCTTTCTTT	CASSFGTGGTEAFF